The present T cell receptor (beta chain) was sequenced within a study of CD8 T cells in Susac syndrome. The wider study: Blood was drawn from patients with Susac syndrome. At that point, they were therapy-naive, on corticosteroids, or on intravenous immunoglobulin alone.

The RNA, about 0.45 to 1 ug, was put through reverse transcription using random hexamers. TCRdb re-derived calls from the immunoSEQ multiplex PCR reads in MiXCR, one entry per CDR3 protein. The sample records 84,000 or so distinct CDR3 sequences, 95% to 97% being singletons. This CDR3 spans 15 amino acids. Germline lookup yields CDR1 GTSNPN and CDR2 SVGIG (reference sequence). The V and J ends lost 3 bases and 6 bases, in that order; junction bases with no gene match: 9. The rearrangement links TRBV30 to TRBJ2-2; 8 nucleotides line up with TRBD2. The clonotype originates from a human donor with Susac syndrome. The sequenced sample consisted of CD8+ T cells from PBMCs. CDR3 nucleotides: TGTGCCTGGAGACCAGCGGGAGTAAGTTCCGGGGAGCTGTTTTTT. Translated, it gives CAWRPAGVSSGELFF.